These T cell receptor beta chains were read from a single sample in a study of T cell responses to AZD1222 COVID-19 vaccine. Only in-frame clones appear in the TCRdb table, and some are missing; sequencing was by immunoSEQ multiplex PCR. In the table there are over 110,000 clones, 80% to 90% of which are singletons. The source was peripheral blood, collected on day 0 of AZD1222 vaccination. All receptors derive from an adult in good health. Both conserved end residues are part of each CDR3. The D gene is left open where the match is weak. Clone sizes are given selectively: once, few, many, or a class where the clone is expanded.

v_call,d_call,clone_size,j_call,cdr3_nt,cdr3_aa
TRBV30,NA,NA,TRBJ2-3,TGTGCCTGGATCTCAATCCGTGAGGGGAGCACAGATACGCAGTATTTT,CAWISIREGSTDTQYF
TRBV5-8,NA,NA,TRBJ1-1,TGTGCCAGCAGCTTGGAACAGGGCCCTATGAACACTGAAGCTTTCTTT,CASSLEQGPMNTEAFF
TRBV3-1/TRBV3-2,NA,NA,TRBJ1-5,TGTGCCAGCAGCGCAACAGGGTGGGAGCCCCAGCATTTT,CASSATGWEPQHF
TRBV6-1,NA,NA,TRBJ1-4,TGTGCCAGCAGTGCGCCCCGGACGGTTACTAATGAAAAACTGTTTTTT,CASSAPRTVTNEKLFF
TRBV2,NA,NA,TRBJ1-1,TGTGCCAGCAGCGGGCATTGGATCGGGAGGACTGAAGCTTTCTTT,CASSGHWIGRTEAFF
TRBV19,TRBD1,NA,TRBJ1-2,TGTGCCAGTAGTATCCAGGGGGCAGACTATGGCTACACCTTC,CASSIQGADYGYTF
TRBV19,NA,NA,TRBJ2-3,TGTGCCAGTAGTATAAGAGCAGATACGCAGTATTTT,CASSIRADTQYF
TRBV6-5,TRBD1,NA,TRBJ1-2,TGTGCCAGCAGTTTGTCAGGGGGCAGCTATGGCTACACCTTC,CASSLSGGSYGYTF
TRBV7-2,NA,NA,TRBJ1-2,TGTGCCAGCAGCTTAGTGTCAGGGAGCAACTATGGCTACACCTTC,CASSLVSGSNYGYTF
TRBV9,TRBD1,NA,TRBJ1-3,TGTGCCAGCAGCGCAGGGACAGCCTCTGGAAACACCATATATTTT,CASSAGTASGNTIYF
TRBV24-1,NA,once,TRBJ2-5,TGTGCCACCAGTGATGCCCAGGGAGTTCAAGAGACCCAGTACTTC,CATSDAQGVQETQYF